A single sample gave rise to the 3 T cell receptor beta chains below, sequenced in a study of OX40 agonist ivuxolimab in advanced cancers. Here immunoSEQ multiplex PCR was the method, and the copy in TCRdb shows in-frame clones only, minus some. The table records about 38,000 clones, roughly 80% of them present only once. The material was CD4+ or CD8+ T cells sorted from blood, obtained in a trial of the OX40 agonist ivuxolimab. The receptors shown here come from an adult with an advanced solid tumor such as melanoma, head and neck, liver or kidney cancer.

The chain carries TRBV18 and TRBJ1-1; possibly TRBD1 for D (5 bases). Trimming took 1 base from V and 10 from J, leaving 16 bases between them. Per germline, CDR1 KGHSH and CDR2 LQKENI. This CDR3 spans 14 amino acids. CDR3: CASSPQEGDLTAFF. For the CDR3, the DNA is TGTGCCAGCTCACCACAGGAAGGGGATCTGACAGCTTTCTTT.

The genes are TRBV7-3 and TRBJ2-3; D not resolved. Trimming removed 1 base from V and 3 bases from J, with 8 bases in between. The CDR3 totals 14 residues. The V gene's germline CDR1 is SGHTA and CDR2 FQGTGA. The CDR3 loop is CASSLMAGTDTQYF. In DNA form, the CDR3 reads TGTGCCAGCAGCTTAATGGCAGGAACAGATACGCAGTATTTT.

The rearrangement links TRBV2 to TRBJ2-5; TRBD2 matches at 7 bases. Germline V gene data show CDR1 as SNHLY and CDR2 as FYNNEI. The CDR3 runs 12 residues. J was trimmed by 5 bases and V by 6 bases; bases with no gene match: 3. CDR3 sequence reads: CASSPTSETQYF. In DNA, the CDR3 is TGTGCCAGCAGCCCGACTAGCGAGACCCAGTACTTC.